This T cell receptor (beta chain) was sequenced during a study of PD-1 blockade in classical Hodgkin lymphoma. Time point defined: cycle 4 day 1 (C4D1), after less than 7 weeks of nivolumab. Every patient relapsed after autologous stem cell transplantation, and brentuximab vedotin exposure varied. Patients had relapsed/refractory classical Hodgkin lymphoma with complete response, partial response or progressive disease as best response. This table comes from immunoSEQ multiplex PCR, and its TCRdb copy is limited to in-frame clones, with some not included. Of some 27,000 clones in the sample, roughly 78% were seen once. Study-level results: Compared with baseline, CD4+ but not CD8+ TCR diversity had risen significantly by C4D1. The diversity seen at baseline in complete responders resembled that of newly diagnosed patients. Patients who began taking nivolumab under 1 year after ASCT were left out.

CDR1 is SQVTM and CDR2 is ANQGSEA in the germline V gene. V gave up 4 bases and J gave up 4 bases, with 4 bases separating them. This CDR3 has 10 residues. Regarding this clone: Its matching antigen is unknown.

V usage is TRBV29-1 and J usage is TRBJ1-2; no firm D call. The TCR sequence derives from a human donor with classical Hodgkin lymphoma. The source material was peripheral blood mononuclear cells (PBMCs), sampled before the fourth cycle of nivolumab. CDR3 in amino acids: CSVGTYGYTF. The CDR3 region has the DNA TGCAGCGTTGGAACCTATGGCTACACCTTC.